The present T cell receptor beta chain was sequenced within a study of T cells in Graves' hyperthyroidism and ophthalmopathy. Amplification yielded TCR beta CDR3 regions, with RNA transcripts as the source. First-round RT-PCR with HTBI primers amplified the TCR CDR3 region. TCRdb recomputed calls from the multiplex PCR reads with MiXCR, one row per CDR3 protein. The sample consists of approximately 480,000 distinct CDR3 sequences, less than 25% of them appearing once. Study outcomes and limitations: The majority of expanded thyroid clonotypes above 0.001 also appeared in blood.

In this sample, this clonotype turned up a few times. Antigen unknown. The CDR3 has 14 amino acids. V was trimmed by 2 bases and J by 7 bases, leaving 9 bases between them. Germline-derived CDR1 and CDR2 are SGHNT and YENEEA. Each patient was aged 18 to 65 and had newly diagnosed hyperthyroidism of under 2 months' duration. Uncontrolled infections, other autoimmune diseases, pregnancy or lactation led to exclusion of patients. The material sequenced was blood. The source is a man younger than 35 with Graves' hyperthyroidism. V is TRBV11-3 and J is TRBJ1-6, with TRBD1 as a possible D gene (5 bases). The CDR3 DNA sequence: TGTGCCAGCAGCTTACGGCAGGGAAATTCACCCCTCCACTTT. It yields the protein CASSLRQGNSPLHF.